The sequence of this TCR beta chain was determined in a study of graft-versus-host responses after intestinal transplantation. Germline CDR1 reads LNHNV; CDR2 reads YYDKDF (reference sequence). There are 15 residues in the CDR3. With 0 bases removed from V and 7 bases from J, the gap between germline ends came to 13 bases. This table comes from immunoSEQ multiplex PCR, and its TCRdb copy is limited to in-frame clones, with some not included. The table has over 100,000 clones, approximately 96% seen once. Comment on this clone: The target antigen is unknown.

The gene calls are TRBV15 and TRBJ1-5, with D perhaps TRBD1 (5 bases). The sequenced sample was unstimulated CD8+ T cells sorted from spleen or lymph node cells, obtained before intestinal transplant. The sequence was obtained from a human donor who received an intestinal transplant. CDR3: CATSRDWGGGQPQHF. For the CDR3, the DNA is TGTGCCACCAGCAGAGATTGGGGGGGAGGGCAGCCCCAGCATTTT.